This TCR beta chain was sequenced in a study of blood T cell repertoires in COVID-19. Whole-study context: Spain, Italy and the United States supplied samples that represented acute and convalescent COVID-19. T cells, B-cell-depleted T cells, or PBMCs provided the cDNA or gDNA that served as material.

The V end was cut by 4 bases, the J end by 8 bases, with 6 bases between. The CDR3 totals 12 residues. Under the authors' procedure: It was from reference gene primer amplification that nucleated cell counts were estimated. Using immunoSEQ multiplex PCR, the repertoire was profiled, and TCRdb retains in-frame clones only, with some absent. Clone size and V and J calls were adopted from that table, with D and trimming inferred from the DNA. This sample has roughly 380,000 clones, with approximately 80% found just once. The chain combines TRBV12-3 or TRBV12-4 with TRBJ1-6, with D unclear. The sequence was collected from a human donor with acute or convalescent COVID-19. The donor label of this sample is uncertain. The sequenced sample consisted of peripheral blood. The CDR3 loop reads CASSSVYSPLHF. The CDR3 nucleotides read TGTGCCAGCAGTTCGGTCTATTCACCCCTCCACTTT.